The sequence of this T cell receptor (beta chain) was determined in a study of blood T cells in healthy people across ages. Study-level points and caveats: In older individuals, TCR beta diversity per million T cells was lower, falling roughly linearly with age.

Combining a sample-barcoded 5' primer with a J-beta primer mix, a second PCR ran for roughly 6 to 12 cycles. MiXCR, applied by TCRdb to the 5' RACE reads, yields one record per CDR3 protein. Of some 750,000 distinct CDR3 sequences in the sample, about a fifth were seen once. V shed 6 bases and J shed 0 bases, with 9 bases lying between them. The CDR3 is 13 residues long. Germline CDR1 is MDHEN and CDR2 is SYDVKM. To note about this clonotype: The antigen is undetermined.

The sequenced sample was blood. V usage is TRBV28 and J usage is TRBJ2-7; unclear D gene. The source is a man between 65 and 85 years old in good health. The CDR3 region is CASSVGPSYEQYF. The DNA of the CDR3 is TGTGCCAGCAGCGTCGGACCCTCCTACGAGCAGTACTTC.